These T cell receptor beta chains were read from a single sample in a study of a mutant IDH1 vaccine in newly diagnosed glioma. TCRdb's copy holds only in-frame clones and misses some; the assay was immunoSEQ multiplex PCR. This table has 85,000 to 100,000 clones, around 90% appearing once. The source material was PBMCs, sampled from a glioma patient treated with radiotherapy, temozolomide or both. Every receptor here comes from a woman in her forties or fifties with glioma. Both conserved end residues are part of each CDR3. A D gene is named only where the DNA matches it firmly.

D	J	V	CDR3
TRBD1	TRBJ2-7	TRBV11-2	CASSLVWDSAYEQYF
.	TRBJ1-1	TRBV19	CASSITGKNTEAFF
TRBD1	TRBJ2-2	TRBV27	CASTRQGATGELFF
.	TRBJ2-7	TRBV29-1	CSATGEATYEQYF
.	TRBJ1-1	TRBV6-4	CASSVRSTRTEAFF
TRBD1	TRBJ2-7	TRBV10-2	CASIDRDLPEQYF
TRBD2	TRBJ2-1	TRBV7-2	CASSSGGSLGNEQFF
.	TRBJ1-2	TRBV29-1	CSAPLVELLGYTF
TRBD2	TRBJ2-2	TRBV6-8	CASGPLAGGRTGELFF
.	TRBJ1-2	TRBV2	CASSGVGIAFGYTF
TRBD2	TRBJ2-7	TRBV29-1	CSVEAPLLAGAYEQYF
.	TRBJ1-3	TRBV5-3	CARSLFWSGGPHTIYF